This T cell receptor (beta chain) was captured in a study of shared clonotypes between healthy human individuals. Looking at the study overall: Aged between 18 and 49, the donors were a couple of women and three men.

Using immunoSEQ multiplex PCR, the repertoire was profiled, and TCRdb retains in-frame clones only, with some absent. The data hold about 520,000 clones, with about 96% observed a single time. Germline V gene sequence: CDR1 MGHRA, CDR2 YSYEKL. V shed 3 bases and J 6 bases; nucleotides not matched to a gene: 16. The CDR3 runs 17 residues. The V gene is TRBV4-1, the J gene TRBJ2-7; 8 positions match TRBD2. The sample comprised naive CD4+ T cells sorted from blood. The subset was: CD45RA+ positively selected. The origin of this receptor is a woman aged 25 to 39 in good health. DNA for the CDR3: TGCGCCAGCAGCCAGACGAAAGGCAAGCGGGAGTTCGTCGAGCAGTACTTC. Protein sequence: CASSQTKGKREFVEQYF.